A single sample is the source of the 2 T cell receptor beta chains below, sequenced in a study of cytomegalovirus exposure and HLA in healthy donors. PCR primers comprised 60 Vbeta and 13 Jbeta primers. The assay was immunoSEQ multiplex PCR, and TCRdb's table has in-frame clones only and misses some. The top ten hold 2% to 2.5% of the sample, which has about 140,000 clones, roughly 75% seen once. The sequencing input was PBMCs. Receptors were obtained from a man aged 30-40 years in good health and CMV-seronegative.

This clone has just one count. V and J are TRBV2 and TRBJ2-7, with 8 bases matching TRBD1. J lost 6 bases, V lost 6 bases, and 13 bases had no gene match. The CDR3 consists of 15 residues. Germline CDR1 is SNHLY and CDR2 is FYNNEI. The CDR3 nucleotides read TGTGCCAGCAGCGACCAGGGGGGACAGGAATGCGAGCAGTACTTC. This sequence encodes CASSDQGGQECEQYF.

The rearrangement uses TRBV19 and TRBJ1-4; tentative D call: TRBD1 (5 bases). V lost 2 bases and J 7 bases, leaving 8 bases between the germline ends. The germline V gene encodes CDR1 LNHDA and CDR2 SQIVND (reference sequence). The CDR3 sequence is 13 residues long. CDR3: CASSIFRAEKLFF. CDR3 in DNA: TGTGCCAGTAGTATATTCAGGGCTGAAAAACTGTTTTTT.